This T cell receptor beta chain was documented in a study of blood T cell repertoires in COVID-19. A Seattle source enrolled patients during active infection and followed them longitudinally. The repertoire was sequenced with immunoSEQ multiplex PCR; TCRdb's copy has only in-frame clones and lacks some. The sample lists 300,000 to 450,000 clones; approximately 89% were seen once. The CDR3 is 14 residues long. V was shortened by 2 bases and J by 3 bases, with 11 bases between the two germline ends. Germline V CDR1 and CDR2: SGHRS, YFSETQ. The receptor was isolated from a woman in her fifties or sixties with COVID-19, enrolled during active disease. The chain combines TRBV5-1 with TRBJ1-1; D gene ambiguous. Material: peripheral blood. CDR3 residues: CASSFGWKDTEAFF. As DNA, the CDR3 is TGCGCCAGCAGCTTCGGGTGGAAGGACACTGAAGCTTTCTTT. Complete variable domain (other parts from reference TRBV5-1 and TRBJ1-1): KAGVTQTPRYLIKTRGQQVTLSCSPISGHRSVSWYQQTPGQGLQFLFEYFSETQRNKGNFPGRFSGRQFSNSRSEMNVSTLELGDSALYLCASSFGWKDTEAFFGQGTRLTVV.